This paragraph reports one T cell receptor (beta chain). This clone's antigen is unknown. No quality values exist for individual bases; no much larger clone is one base distant. These data belong to a study of T cell responses to AZD1222 COVID-19 vaccine (dated by TCRdb to about 2021). In terms of the full investigation: AZD1222 recipients given second doses at about 4 weeks or at about 12 weeks were pooled, since spike-specific TCR depth and breadth were not found to differ between the two schedules. TCR sequencing was performed for approximately 240 trial participants, of whom about 210 were given two doses of AZD1222 and around 25 were given two doses of MenACWY control vaccine. Trial participants were enrolled by age into subgroups of 18-55, 56-69 and 70-plus years, and about 150, 27 and 61 TCR-sequenced participants, respectively, were included in these subgroups.

Per the publication, the time point label means: baseline before first vaccination. The vaccinee samples were drawn from two UK trials, COV001 and COV002, one of which was a single-blind randomized controlled phase 2/3 trial testing AZD1222 (ChAdOx1 nCoV-19) in healthy adults. Trial participant PBMC samples were collected at day 0 and day 28 after the second dose for TCRbeta chain sequencing. The CDR3 regions of human TCRbeta chains were analyzed by immunosequencing. As for how the authors treated the data: TCRs in the repertoires were compared against a reference library of SARS-CoV-2-specific TCRs that had been generated with the MIRA antigen-specificity platform. Breadth meant the fraction of unique TCRs that were SARS-CoV-2-associated, whereas depth meant the fraction of total T cells that were SARS-CoV-2-associated. Using the MIRA data, every spike-specific TCR was mapped to the spike region that the TCR reacted to and assigned to either a CD4 or a CD8 class. Log10-transformed breadth and depth values were compared by one-way ANOVA with Sidak's multiple comparisons tests. TCRdb provides this immuneACCESS table in a form limited to in-frame rearrangements. Some clones are lacking; in checked studies, under half of them reflect an unresolved V gene, and why the rest are absent is not known. The V and J calls and clone size are taken from that table; D and trimming were inferred from the DNA. The sample has tens of thousands of clones on record, around 88% of them singletons. The ten largest make up roughly 20% of the sample.

The full study reports these points: In the small 56-69-year group, the increase in depth fell short of significance, most likely because of low power. Because no day 14 peak-response samples were available, the repertoires could be characterized only after the peak T cell response. Participants were mostly white British, with more females than males. The authors suggested clonal diversity may have been underestimated. A significant rise in spike-specific TCR breadth and depth was observed after two AZD1222 doses relative to day 0 and relative to MenACWY recipients. The vaccine-associated CD4 TCRs covered the entire spike protein, and the dominant responses fell in regions 160-218 and 743-854. Epitopes outside the regions mutated in the B.1.351 and B.1.1.7 variants were reportedly recognized by nearly half of the unique spike-specific TCRs. Conclusions about previously exposed vaccinees are limited because only six or seven AZD1222 recipients were SARS-CoV-2 seropositive at baseline.

The sequence came from an adult in good health. The sample was peripheral blood, taken on day 0 of AZD1222 vaccination.

The CDR3 is CASSMGSVRTGELFF. The nucleotide sequence reads TGTGCCAGTAGTATGGGGTCTGTCCGGACCGGGGAGCTGTTTTTT. Here the chain combines TRBV19 and TRBJ2-2; too little of a D gene remains to name it. Taken from cysteine to phenylalanine, the CDR3 has 15 residues. Left in the record is the CDR3 DNA by itself, 45 bases read in frame from the first base. V gives up 3 bases and J gives up 5 bases, and the segment between their germline ends measures 13 bases. Via the germline V gene (reference sequence), CDR1 is LNHDA and CDR2 SQIVND.